What follows are 3 T cell receptor beta chains derived from one specimen sequenced in a study of blood T cells in healthy people across ages. Sample-barcoded 5' priming and a J-beta primer mix drove a second PCR of about 6 to 12 cycles. TCRdb reanalysed the 5' RACE reads using MiXCR and keeps one entry per CDR3 protein. The sample records 550,000 to 700,000 distinct CDR3 sequences, 25% to 30% being singletons. The sample was blood. These receptors came from a woman in her 70s in good health.

This chain uses TRBV18 with TRBJ2-5; D unclear. This CDR3 has 14 residues. Trimming cost V 2 bases and J 3 bases, with 10 bases left between them. The germline V gene encodes CDR1 KGHSH and CDR2 LQKENI. The CDR3 sequence is CASSPNGRKETQYF. The CDR3 DNA follows: TGTGCCAGCTCACCAAATGGCCGGAAAGAGACCCAGTACTTC.

This clonotype was seen repeatedly, ten times or more. The chain recombines TRBV4-3 with TRBJ2-1, with D perhaps being TRBD1 or TRBD2 (7 bases each). Germline assignment: CDR1 LGHNA and CDR2 YSLEER. The CDR3 runs to 15 residues. The V and J ends lost 4 bases and 4 bases respectively, with 14 bases between them. CDR3 nucleotides: TGCGCCAGCAGCCTTCGACAGGGAGGGTACAATGAGCAGTTCTTC. Its protein is CASSLRQGGYNEQFF.

The chain couples TRBV18 to TRBJ2-7; D is unresolved. Germline loops: CDR1 KGHSH, CDR2 LQKENI. Trimming pared 4 bases from V and 0 bases from J, leaving 16 bases between. The CDR3 is 16 amino acids. This CDR3 is CASSRIGSYSSYEQYF. The DNA of the CDR3 is TGTGCCAGCTCACGTATTGGGTCTTATAGCTCCTACGAGCAGTACTTC. Filled out from reference TRBV18 and TRBJ2-7, the complete variable domain reads NAGVMQNPRHLVRRRGQEARLRCSPMKGHSHVYWYRQLPEEGLKFMVYLQKENIIDESGMPKERFSAEFPKEGPSILRIQQVVRGDSAAYFCASSRIGSYSSYEQYFGPGTRLTVT.